The next 11 T cell receptor beta chains were all read from a single sample in a study of T cells after yellow fever vaccination. MiXCR was run by TCRdb on the 5' RACE reads, yielding one entry per CDR3 protein. The table includes 450,000 to 650,000 distinct CDR3 sequences, 21% detected once. The specimen comprised PBMCs, sampled about 21 days after the first yellow fever vaccination. The receptors were sampled from a man younger than 35 who received the YFV17D yellow fever vaccine.

This clonotype was detected a few times. The rearrangement links TRBV9 to TRBJ2-3; the match to TRBD2 covers 7 bases. This CDR3 comprises 15 residues. Unmatched junction bases numbered 13, after V lost 6 bases and J lost 6 bases. Germline V gene data show CDR1 as SGDLS and CDR2 as YYNGEE. CDR3 loop: CASTQLGLPPDTQYF. CDR3 coding DNA: TGTGCCAGCACCCAATTGGGACTACCGCCGGATACGCAGTATTTT. The whole variable domain, filled in from reference TRBV9 and TRBJ2-3, reads DSGVTQTPKHLITATGQRVTLRCSPRSGDLSVYWYQQSLDQGLQFLIQYYNGEERAKGNILERFSAQQFPDLHSELNLSSLELGDSALYFCASTQLGLPPDTQYFGPGTRLTVL.

There are a few counts of this clonotype. This sequence joins TRBV5-5 and TRBJ1-1; D might be TRBD1 (5 bases). This CDR3 is 15 amino acids long. Germline V CDR1 and CDR2: SGHKS, YYEKEE (reference sequence). The V and J ends lost 1 base and 0 bases respectively, with 10 bases between them. In nucleotides, the CDR3 is TGTGCCAGCAGCTTGTCGTCAGGGATGAACACTGAAGCTTTCTTT. Amino acid sequence: CASSLSSGMNTEAFF.

The chain links TRBV5-1 to TRBJ2-3; D possibly corresponds to TRBD2 (6 bases). V shed 4 bases and J shed 6 bases, with 9 bases lying between them. Per germline, CDR1 SGHRS and CDR2 YFSETQ. The CDR3 contains 12 residues. The CDR3 coding sequence is TGCGCCAGCAGCCCCCGGGGGGATACGCAGTATTTT. Its translation is CASSPRGDTQYF.

This chain connects TRBV6-2 or TRBV6-3 to TRBJ1-2, with D perhaps matching TRBD1 (5 bases). Trimming removed 6 bases from V and 9 bases from J, with 14 bases in between. CDR1 is MNHEY, CDR2 SVGEGT, per germline. The CDR3 spans 12 residues. CDR3 sequence: CASRFQGRSYTF. The DNA for the CDR3 is TGTGCCAGCAGATTTCAGGGTCGGAGCTACACCTTC.

This clonotype was detected only a few times. The chain couples TRBV4-3 to TRBJ1-1; 7 bases are a match to TRBD1. Germline V lookup: CDR1 LGHNA, CDR2 YSLEER. CDR3 length: 15 amino acids. V dropped 4 bases and J dropped 5; count of bases not matched to a gene: 10. The CDR3 DNA sequence: TGCGCCAGCAGCCCCACCAGGGGGGCAGGAACTGAAGCTTTCTTT. This translates into CASSPTRGAGTEAFF.

CDR3 region: CASSSPGQGASEAFF. The CDR3 DNA follows: TGTGCCAGCAGTTCCCCGGGACAGGGTGCATCGGAAGCTTTCTTT. This sequence joins TRBV6-2 or TRBV6-3 and TRBJ1-1; 9 nucleotides match TRBD1. V was pared by 4 bases and J by 8 bases, with 11 bases of the junction left unmatched. Germline assignment: CDR1 MNHEY and CDR2 SVGEGT. The CDR3 consists of 15 residues.

The sample holds many counts of this clonotype. V usage is TRBV5-1 and J usage is TRBJ1-5, with TRBD1 as a possible D gene (5 bases). Germline CDR1 and CDR2: SGHRS and YFSETQ. This CDR3 spans 16 amino acids. Trimming removed 2 bases from V and 4 bases from J, with 16 bases in between. The CDR3 nucleotides are TGCGCCAGCAGCTTAGGGTTTGGTGGGGGTAATCAGCCCCAGCATTTT. Its protein product is CASSLGFGGGNQPQHF.

The rearrangement links TRBV7-2 to TRBJ2-7; D may be TRBD2 (6 bases). Per germline, CDR1 SGHTA and CDR2 FQGNSA. Trimming removed 5 bases at V and 4 bases at J, with 9 bases between. The CDR3 has 12 amino acids. The CDR3 is CASSRDFYEQYF. CDR3 DNA: TGTGCCAGCAGCAGGGACTTTTACGAGCAGTACTTC.

V gene TRBV11-1 combines with J gene TRBJ2-1; unclear D gene. V lost 5 bases and J lost 6, with 20 bases in between. This CDR3 comprises 16 residues. From germline, CDR1 is SGHAT and CDR2 FQDESV (reference sequence). Here the CDR3 DNA reads TGTGCCAGCAGCCTAGGCGGCGCTAATCTCTTCAATGAGCAGTTCTTC. Translation gives CASSLGGANLFNEQFF.

This clonotype was detected only a few times. The CDR3 loop is CSAGYVSEQYF. DNA of the CDR3: TGCAGTGCAGGGTACGTTTCGGAGCAGTACTTC. The genes are TRBV20-1 and TRBJ2-7, with D unclear. Trimming took off 6 bases at V and 7 bases at J, with 13 bases between the two ends. The CDR3 contains 11 residues. Germline CDR1 is DFQATT and CDR2 is SNEGSKA (reference sequence).

This clonotype was seen a handful of times. J is TRBJ1-1 and V is TRBV4-1, with D uncertain. Trimming took 0 bases from V and 0 from J, leaving 14 bases between them. CDR1 and CDR2 from the germline V gene are MGHRA and YSYEKL. CDR3 length: 17 residues. The CDR3 is CASSQEGSYIMNTEAFF. CDR3 DNA: TGCGCCAGCAGCCAAGAGGGCAGCTACATTATGAACACTGAAGCTTTCTTT.